Reported below is one TCR beta chain. What it recognizes is unknown. The input for sorted-subset replicate PCRs was 200 to 250 ng DNA, some 30,000 T cell genomes. Data came from immunoSEQ multiplex PCR; TCRdb stores just in-frame clones and leaves some out. Among about 700,000 clones, about 91% were seen once, and the ten largest hold approximately 22%. Naive CD8 cells lacked CD45RO, underwent positive selection for CCR7 and left out terminally differentiated effector memory CD45RA+ cells. The data were obtained in a study of shared clonotypes between healthy human individuals. For the study at large: Plates per donor: three CD4 naive, three CD4 memory, two CD8 naive, one CD8 memory. Findings and caveats of the study: Rarefaction indicated that sorted-subset sequencing remained incomplete although depth was large.

Per germline, CDR1 SGHDT and CDR2 YYEEEE. The V end lost 2 bases, the J end lost 7 bases, and 15 bases lay between the germline ends. This CDR3 has 15 amino acids. The chain combines TRBV5-6 with TRBJ2-2; D is ambiguous. The clonotype comes from a man between 25 and 39 years old in good health. The sequenced material came from naive CD8+ T cells sorted from blood. This CDR3 reads CASSLGREYNGELFF. CDR3 coding DNA: TGTGCCAGCAGCTTAGGAAGGGAATACAACGGGGAGCTGTTTTTT.